The 2 T cell receptor beta chains reported below all come from one sample, sequenced in a study of T cells in Graves' hyperthyroidism and ophthalmopathy. There were TCR beta CDR3 regions amplified from RNA transcripts. HTBI primers were employed in a first-round RT-PCR of the TCR CDR3. Each CDR3 protein is one row after TCRdb ran MiXCR on the multiplex PCR reads. The table shows 660,000 or so distinct CDR3 sequences, with less than 25% occurring only once. The sample was blood. These receptors came from a man aged 30 to 45 with Graves' ophthalmopathy.

V and J are TRBV6-2 or TRBV6-3 and TRBJ2-1; D uncertain. The germline V gene has CDR1 MNHEY and CDR2 SVGEGT. V was clipped by 7 bases and J by 6 bases, with 13 bases between them. This CDR3 comprises 13 residues. The CDR3 DNA sequence: TGTGCCAGCACGCGTTCCACCTGCAATGAGCAGTTCTTC. This translates into CASTRSTCNEQFF.

As to this clonotype: A much larger clone differs by one base, so this may be a read error. The CDR3: CASSPWGYTGAFF. Written as DNA, the CDR3 is TGTGCCAGCTCACCCTGGGGGTACACTGGAGCTTTCTTT. The chain links TRBV18 to TRBJ1-1, with D tentatively TRBD1 (5 bases). This CDR3 is built from 13 residues. The germline CDR1 and CDR2 sequences are KGHSH and LQKENI.